These T cell receptor beta chains were read from a single sample in a study of T cells in Graves' hyperthyroidism and ophthalmopathy. TCRdb reanalysed the multiplex PCR reads using MiXCR and keeps one entry per CDR3 protein. This table has fewer than 500,000 distinct CDR3 sequences, 13% appearing once. Sequenced input: blood. These TCRs come from a young man with Graves' hyperthyroidism that later progressed to Graves' ophthalmopathy. The CDR3 runs from the conserved cysteine through the conserved F or W. D genes are given only for firm matches. Clone size is not always given. Where it is, it says once, few, many or a class for expanded clones.

D gene: -
CDR3 length: 15
clone size: many
J gene: TRBJ1-4
V gene: TRBV2
CDR3 protein: CASTSPISTNEKLFF
CDR3 DNA: TGTGCCAGCACTTCCCCAATATCAACTAATGAAAAACTGTTTTTT

D gene: -
CDR3 length: 15
clone size: -
J gene: TRBJ1-5
V gene: TRBV6-2/TRBV6-3
CDR3 protein: CASSYLNGDNQPQHF
CDR3 DNA: TGTGCCAGCAGTTACCTCAACGGGGACAATCAGCCCCAGCATTTT

D gene: -
CDR3 length: 14
clone size: -
J gene: TRBJ2-7
V gene: TRBV15
CDR3 protein: CATSRDTDAYEQYF
CDR3 DNA: TGTGCCACCAGCAGAGATACCGACGCTTACGAGCAGTACTTC

D gene: -
CDR3 length: 16
clone size: many
J gene: TRBJ2-3
V gene: TRBV29-1
CDR3 protein: CSVEDLPGAVTDTQYF
CDR3 DNA: TGCAGCGTTGAAGATCTTCCAGGGGCAGTGACAGATACGCAGTATTTT

D gene: TRBD1
CDR3 length: 15
clone size: many
J gene: TRBJ1-4
V gene: TRBV20-1
CDR3 protein: CSARDPGGLEEKLFF
CDR3 DNA: TGCAGTGCTAGAGACCCAGGGGGCTTAGAAGAAAAACTGTTTTTT

D gene: TRBD1
CDR3 length: 18
clone size: many
J gene: TRBJ1-1
V gene: TRBV7-3
CDR3 protein: CASSLRQGCNPTPNEAFF
CDR3 DNA: TGTGCCAGCAGCTTAAGACAGGGTTGCAACCCAACGCCAAATGAAGCTTTCTTT

D gene: -
CDR3 length: 13
clone size: many
J gene: TRBJ2-5
V gene: TRBV7-9
CDR3 protein: CASSAPSEETQYF
CDR3 DNA: TGTGCCAGCAGCGCACCTAGCGAAGAGACCCAGTACTTC

D gene: -
CDR3 length: 15
clone size: few
J gene: TRBJ1-2
V gene: TRBV18
CDR3 protein: CASSPAADTHYGYTF
CDR3 DNA: TGTGCCAGCTCACCAGCAGCGGACACCCACTATGGCTACACCTTC

D gene: TRBD1
CDR3 length: 15
clone size: many
J gene: TRBJ1-1
V gene: TRBV2
CDR3 protein: CASTPRQGAATEAFF
CDR3 DNA: TGTGCCAGCACCCCTAGACAGGGGGCGGCCACTGAAGCTTTCTTT

D gene: -
CDR3 length: 15
clone size: many
J gene: TRBJ1-5
V gene: TRBV6-1
CDR3 protein: CASRRGPHSNQPQHF
CDR3 DNA: TGTGCCAGCAGGAGGGGACCTCATAGCAATCAGCCCCAGCATTTT

D gene: TRBD1
CDR3 length: 15
clone size: many
J gene: TRBJ1-2
V gene: TRBV14
CDR3 protein: CASSPTGQGWHGYTF
CDR3 DNA: TGTGCCAGCAGCCCCACCGGACAGGGTTGGCATGGCTACACCTTC

D gene: TRBD2
CDR3 length: 12
clone size: many
J gene: TRBJ2-7
V gene: TRBV28
CDR3 protein: CASSTSGGEQYF
CDR3 DNA: TGTGCCAGCAGTACCTCGGGGGGCGAGCAGTACTTC

D gene: -
CDR3 length: 14
clone size: -
J gene: TRBJ1-5
V gene: TRBV7-3
CDR3 protein: CASSSAADNQPQHF
CDR3 DNA: TGTGCCAGCAGCTCAGCCGCGGACAATCAGCCCCAGCATTTT

D gene: -
CDR3 length: 16
clone size: few
J gene: TRBJ1-4
V gene: TRBV7-9
CDR3 protein: CASSPGTAPTNEKLFF
CDR3 DNA: TGTGCCAGCAGCCCTGGGACCGCTCCAACTAATGAAAAACTGTTTTTT

D gene: TRBD1
CDR3 length: 19
clone size: many
J gene: TRBJ1-5
V gene: TRBV10-2
CDR3 protein: CASSEYLPGQGYSNQPQHF
CDR3 DNA: TGCGCCAGCAGTGAGTATCTACCGGGACAGGGGTATAGCAATCAGCCCCAGCATTTT

D gene: TRBD2
CDR3 length: 16
clone size: -
J gene: TRBJ2-3
V gene: TRBV28
CDR3 protein: CASSLLAGGGTDTQCF
CDR3 DNA: TGTGCCAGCAGTTTATTAGCGGGGGGAGGCACAGACACGCAGTGTTTT

D gene: -
CDR3 length: 11
clone size: few
J gene: TRBJ2-3
V gene: TRBV25-1
CDR3 protein: CASSAMRLQYF
CDR3 DNA: TGTGCCAGCAGTGCCATGAGGTTGCAGTATTTT

D gene: -
CDR3 length: 16
clone size: many
J gene: TRBJ1-5
V gene: TRBV28
CDR3 protein: CASILGGADSNQPQHF
CDR3 DNA: TGTGCCAGCATCCTAGGGGGGGCGGATAGCAATCAGCCCCAGCATTTT

D gene: TRBD1
CDR3 length: 15
clone size: many
J gene: TRBJ2-7
V gene: TRBV7-9
CDR3 protein: CASSKGQGGNYEQYF
CDR3 DNA: TGTGCCAGCAGCAAGGGACAGGGGGGGAACTACGAGCAGTACTTC

D gene: -
CDR3 length: 14
clone size: many
J gene: TRBJ1-2
V gene: TRBV3-1
CDR3 protein: CASSHRTAFYGYTF
CDR3 DNA: TGTGCCAGCAGCCACAGGACAGCGTTCTATGGCTACACCTTC

D gene: -
CDR3 length: 15
clone size: many
J gene: TRBJ1-6
V gene: TRBV2
CDR3 protein: CASSEVSDYNSPLHF
CDR3 DNA: TGTGCCAGCAGTGAAGTTTCGGACTATAATTCACCCCTCCACTTT

D gene: -
CDR3 length: 15
clone size: many
J gene: TRBJ2-2
V gene: TRBV13
CDR3 protein: CASSSGPRGTGELFF
CDR3 DNA: TGTGCCAGCAGCTCTGGACCCCGGGGCACCGGGGAGCTGTTTTTT